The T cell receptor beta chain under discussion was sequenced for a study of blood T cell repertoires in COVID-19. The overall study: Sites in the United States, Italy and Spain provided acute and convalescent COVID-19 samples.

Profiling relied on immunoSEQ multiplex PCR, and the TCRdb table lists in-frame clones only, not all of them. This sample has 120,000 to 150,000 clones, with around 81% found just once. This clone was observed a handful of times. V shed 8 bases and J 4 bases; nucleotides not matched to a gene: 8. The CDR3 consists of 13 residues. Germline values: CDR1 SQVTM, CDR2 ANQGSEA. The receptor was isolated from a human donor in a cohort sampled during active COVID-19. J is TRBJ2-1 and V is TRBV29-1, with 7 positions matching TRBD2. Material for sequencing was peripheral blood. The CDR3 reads CSLPGRAYNEQFF. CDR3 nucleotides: TGCAGCCTCCCTGGGAGGGCATACAATGAGCAGTTCTTC.